Below are 8 T cell receptor beta chains sequenced from a single sample in a study of shared clonotypes between healthy human individuals. Positive CCR7 selection of CD45RO-negative cells yielded the naive CD8 cells, and terminally differentiated effector memory CD45RA+ cells were excluded. Data came from immunoSEQ multiplex PCR; TCRdb stores just in-frame clones and leaves some out. The sample shows 1.5 million to 2.5 million clones, about 95% of them seen only once. The sequencing input was naive CD8+ T cells sorted from blood. All receptors come from a young man in good health.

This sequence joins TRBV13 and TRBJ2-7; the D is unclear. V was cut by 5 bases and J by 3 bases, with 5 bases left in between. CDR1 and CDR2 (germline): PRHDT, FYEKMQ (reference sequence). CDR3 length: 11 amino acids. CDR3 nucleotide sequence: TGTGCCAGCAGCCAACTCTACGAGCAGTACTTC. It specifies CASSQLYEQYF.

J is TRBJ1-2 and V is TRBV2, with 7 bases identical to TRBD1. V gave up 7 bases and J gave up 5 bases; unmatched junction bases: 13. CDR3 length: 15 residues. CDR1 SNHLY and CDR2 FYNNEI come from the germline V gene. This CDR3 is CASMVGGGSMYGYTF. The CDR3 DNA sequence: TGTGCCAGCATGGTAGGGGGCGGCTCCATGTATGGCTACACCTTC.

CDR3 DNA sequence: TGTGCCAGCAGCGTCCCAGGGGACTACGAGCAGTACTTC. It codes for CASSVPGDYEQYF. The chain links TRBV7-9 to TRBJ2-7; TRBD1 might be the D (6 bases). This CDR3 comprises 13 residues. The germline V gene encodes CDR1 SEHNR and CDR2 FQNEAQ (reference sequence). V lost 5 bases, J lost 3 bases, and 11 bases lay in between.

The gene calls are TRBV19 and TRBJ1-1; D may be TRBD1 (6 bases). Germline lookup yields CDR1 LNHDA and CDR2 SQIVND (reference sequence). With 5 bases removed from V and 5 bases from J, the gap between germline ends came to 15 bases. The CDR3 is made up of 14 amino acids. The CDR3 nucleotides are TGTGCCAGTAGTGAGTACAGGGTTCTGACTGAAGCTTTCTTT. Its translation: CASSEYRVLTEAFF.

The chain links TRBV15 to TRBJ1-1; D is ambiguous. The CDR3 length is 13 residues. The V gene lost 5 bases and the J gene lost 1 base, with 8 bases spanning the gap. From germline, CDR1 is LNHNV and CDR2 YYDKDF (reference sequence). This CDR3 is CATSQRENTEAFF. In nucleotides, the CDR3 is TGTGCCACCAGCCAGAGGGAGAACACTGAAGCTTTCTTT.

The J gene is TRBJ2-1, the V gene TRBV6-7; 12 nucleotides line up with TRBD1. Being an ORF, TRBV6-7 has a function that is uncertain. V shed 6 bases and J 7 bases; nucleotides not matched to a gene: 4. The CDR3 totals 14 residues. The CDR3 spells CASRGTGGWNEQFF. CDR3 bases: TGTGCCAGCAGGGGGACAGGGGGCTGGAATGAGCAGTTCTTC.

The chain joins TRBV5-4 to TRBJ2-2; 8 bases match TRBD1. Per germline, CDR1 SGHNT and CDR2 YYREEE (reference sequence). The CDR3 covers 16 residues. Trimming removed 0 bases from V and 5 bases from J; junction bases left unmatched: 6. The CDR3 coding sequence is TGTGCCAGCAGCTTGGATCGAACAGGGGGAACCGGGGAGCTGTTTTTT. The encoded protein is CASSLDRTGGTGELFF.

The chain combines TRBV5-4 with TRBJ2-1; 8 nucleotides line up with TRBD2. The J segment lost 7 bases and the V segment lost 1 base, leaving 4 bases of the junction unmatched. The CDR3 contains 14 residues. Germline lookup yields CDR1 SGHNT and CDR2 YYREEE (reference sequence). The chain's CDR3 is CASSLRGGPNEQFF. The CDR3 nucleotides read TGTGCCAGCAGCTTGCGGGGGGGCCCAAATGAGCAGTTCTTC.